Below are 28 T cell receptor beta chains sequenced from a single sample in a study of T cell repertoires in aging, cancer and after chemotherapy. TCR beta rearrangements were amplified from peripheral blood genomic DNA. Rearranged V-D-J TRB sequences were amplified with a mixed TRB-A/B primer pool. Each CDR3 protein is one row after TCRdb ran MiXCR on the multiplex PCR reads. The sample yields 550 to 750 distinct CDR3 sequences, around 40% seen once. The sequenced sample was blood. The receptors shown here come from a human donor with a solid tumor.

This clonotype has a handful of counts. This chain joins TRBV7-9 and TRBJ1-6; a possible D gene is TRBD1 (5 bases). From germline, CDR1 is SEHNR and CDR2 FQNEAQ (reference sequence). The CDR3 is 13 residues long. Deletions cut 5 bases from V and 7 bases from J, with 9 bases between. CDR3 nucleotides: TGTGCCAGCAGCCCAGAGGGGAATTCACCCCTCCACTTT. This encodes CASSPEGNSPLHF.

This chain's CDR3 is CSARQDIYEQYF. The CDR3 region has the DNA TGCAGTGCTAGGCAAGATATCTACGAGCAGTACTTC. The chain has TRBV20-1 and TRBJ2-7; D gene unclear. V lost 3 bases to trimming and J lost 3 bases, with 9 bases between them. This CDR3 is 12 amino acids long. CDR1 DFQATT and CDR2 SNEGSKA come from the germline V gene (reference sequence).

V usage is TRBV7-2 and J usage is TRBJ2-7; D might be TRBD1 or TRBD2, each matching 5 bases. CDR3 length equals 17 residues. The V end was cut by 0 bases, the J end by 7 bases, with 22 bases between. Germline assignment: CDR1 SGHTA and CDR2 FQGNSA. CDR3 region: CASSLAGRPGPKLEQYF. The CDR3 DNA reads TGTGCCAGCAGCTTAGCGGGACGACCGGGACCAAAATTGGAGCAGTACTTC.

The chain links TRBV20-1 to TRBJ2-2; 7 bases are shared with TRBD1. The trim removed 3 bases at V and 3 bases at J, leaving 10 bases unmatched. CDR1 DFQATT and CDR2 SNEGSKA come from the germline V gene (reference sequence). The CDR3 is 16 residues long. The DNA of the CDR3 is TGCAGTGCTAGGCCTCCCAGAGGGGGCGACACCGGGGAGCTGTTTTTT. As protein: CSARPPRGGDTGELFF.

This chain joins TRBV6-5 and TRBJ1-4, with D possibly TRBD1 on 6 matching bases. Trimming pared 6 bases from V and 2 bases from J, leaving 13 bases between. The CDR3 covers 15 residues. Germline loops: CDR1 MNHEY, CDR2 SVGAGI. CDR3 sequence: CASRGQQVTNEKLFF. The DNA for the CDR3 is TGTGCCAGCAGGGGACAACAGGTCACTAATGAAAAACTGTTTTTT.

This rearrangement joins TRBV20-1 to TRBJ2-7; TRBD2 might be the D (5 bases). The CDR3 loop spans 14 amino acids. The germline CDR1 and CDR2 sequences are DFQATT and SNEGSKA (reference sequence). V was trimmed by 0 bases and J by 2 bases, leaving 11 bases between them. CDR3 nucleotides: TGCAGTGCTAGAGATCATAACGGGACCTACGAGCAGTACTTC. Protein sequence: CSARDHNGTYEQYF.

This clonotype was found once. One end of the junction is discordant with germline, which a read error may explain. The J gene is TRBJ2-7, the V gene TRBV6-5; D may correspond to TRBD1 or TRBD2 (6 bases each). Per germline, CDR1 MNHEY and CDR2 SVGAGI. This CDR3 has 13 amino acids. The CDR3 here is CTSSLREGGEQYF. In DNA, the CDR3 is TGTACCAGCAGTCTCCGAGAGGGGGGAGAGCAGTACTTC.

This clonotype was counted between two and nine times. The genes are TRBV29-1 and TRBJ1-1; no clear D gene. The CDR3 length is 14 residues. Trimming removed 4 bases from V and 0 bases from J, with 12 bases in between. Germline CDR1 is SQVTM and CDR2 is ANQGSEA. CDR3 in DNA: TGCAGCGTTGGAGACGGAAACATGAACACTGAAGCTTTCTTT. Translation gives CSVGDGNMNTEAFF.

This clonotype was picked up a small number of times. The chain couples TRBV5-6 to TRBJ1-2; weak D call: TRBD1 (5 bases). The CDR3 is 12 amino acids. The V gene lost 8 bases and the J gene lost 6 bases, with 14 bases spanning the gap. Germline CDR1 reads SGHDT; CDR2 reads YYEEEE. This chain's CDR3 is CASLGLDDGYTF. DNA of the CDR3: TGTGCCAGTTTGGGGCTGGACGATGGCTACACCTTC.

The J gene is TRBJ1-5, the V gene TRBV7-9; no reliable D call. The CDR3 consists of 14 residues. V was trimmed by 5 bases and J by 0 bases, leaving 8 bases between them. CDR1 is SEHNR, CDR2 FQNEAQ, per germline (reference sequence). The CDR3 reads CASSPLNSNQPQHF. Written as DNA, the CDR3 is TGTGCCAGCAGCCCACTTAATAGCAATCAGCCCCAGCATTTT.

The gene calls are TRBV11-2 and TRBJ2-7; TRBD1 or TRBD2 may be the D gene (5 bases each). Germline V gene sequence: CDR1 SGHAT, CDR2 FQNNGV. There are 13 residues in the CDR3. Trimming removed 8 bases at V and 2 bases at J, with 13 bases between. The chain's CDR3 is CASGGPYAYEQYF. CDR3 nucleotides: TGTGCCAGCGGGGGACCATATGCCTACGAGCAGTACTTC. The whole variable domain, remainder taken from reference TRBV11-2 and TRBJ2-7, is EAGVAQSPRYKIIEKRQSVAFWCNPISGHATLYWYQQILGQGPKLLIQFQNNGVVDDSQLPKDRFSAERLKGVDSTLKIQPAKLEDSAVYLCASGGPYAYEQYFGPGTRLTVT.

The chain combines TRBV29-1 with TRBJ2-3; D possibly corresponds to TRBD1 (5 bases). This CDR3 spans 12 amino acids. The germline gives CDR1 SQVTM, CDR2 ANQGSEA. Between the trimmed V and J ends, which lost 3 bases and 4 bases, there was a span of 8 bases. The CDR3 protein is CSVDRVPDTQYF. The CDR3 bases are TGCAGCGTTGACAGGGTTCCAGATACGCAGTATTTT.

This clonotype was found a few times. The chain is built from TRBV7-9 and TRBJ1-1; TRBD1 aligns across 9 bases. The germline CDR1 and CDR2 sequences are SEHNR and FQNEAQ (reference sequence). V lost 2 bases to trimming and J lost 8 bases; unmatched junction nucleotides: 3. The CDR3 is made up of 13 amino acids. Here the CDR3 DNA reads TGTGCCAGCAGCTTAAGACAGGGGGTAGAAGCTTTCTTT. Protein product: CASSLRQGVEAFF.

In its sample, this clonotype was seen a few times. This chain links TRBV12-3 or TRBV12-4 with TRBJ1-2; a possible D gene is TRBD1 (5 bases). The CDR3 loop spans 11 amino acids. V gave up 5 bases and J gave up 8 bases, with 9 bases separating them. The CDR3 DNA reads as TGTGCCAGCAGTAACTGGGACGGCTACACCTTC. It codes for CASSNWDGYTF.

This chain uses TRBV5-3 with TRBJ2-7; D is possibly TRBD2 (11 bases). TRBV5-3 belongs to the ORF category, with a function that is uncertain. With 3 bases removed from V and 7 bases from J, the gap between germline ends came to 38 bases. This CDR3 region has 21 residues. CDR3 loop: CARSCKGQGNGQLAGVGEQYF. The CDR3 DNA reads TGTGCCAGAAGCTGCAAGGGACAGGGGAATGGGCAACTAGCGGGAGTAGGTGAGCAGTACTTC.

V and J are TRBV19 and TRBJ2-7; the D is unclear. V was clipped by 5 bases and J by 3 bases, with 11 bases between them. There are 13 residues in the CDR3. The germline gives CDR1 LNHDA, CDR2 SQIVND (reference sequence). The CDR3 DNA sequence: TGTGCCAGTAGTCCGAGACCCGACTACGAGCAGTACTTC. Residues: CASSPRPDYEQYF.

This chain connects TRBV19 to TRBJ1-5; D gene ambiguous. The CDR3 consists of 15 residues. Germline V gene lookup returns CDR1 LNHDA and CDR2 SQIVND (reference sequence). Trimming pared 2 bases from V and 0 bases from J, leaving 8 bases between. CDR3 DNA sequence: TGTGCCAGTAGTATACCTGGGTATAGCAATCAGCCCCAGCATTTT. Protein sequence: CASSIPGYSNQPQHF.

Written as DNA, the CDR3 is TGTGCCAGCAGCCCAGGGGGGGATCAGCCCCAGCATTTT. Protein: CASSPGGDQPQHF. The chain carries TRBV6-1 and TRBJ1-5, with 7 bases that match TRBD1. CDR1 and CDR2 (germline): MNHNS, SASEGT. This CDR3 contains 13 residues. V was clipped by 6 bases and J by 5 bases; unmatched bases: 4.

This chain links TRBV20-1 with TRBJ2-1; 13 bases match TRBD2. This CDR3 contains 15 residues. Germline loops: CDR1 DFQATT, CDR2 SNEGSKA (reference sequence). Germline trimming cut 6 bases from V and 8 bases from J; bases unmatched to any gene: 10. The CDR3 loop reads CSATAGLAGSDEQFF. CDR3 nucleotides: TGCAGTGCAACCGCGGGACTAGCGGGATCGGATGAGCAGTTCTTC.

This clonotype was seen a few times. V is TRBV6-5 and J is TRBJ1-6; 9 nucleotides line up with TRBD1. The V and J ends lost 5 bases and 10 bases, in that order; junction bases with no gene match: 12. Germline V gene sequence: CDR1 MNHEY, CDR2 SVGAGI. The CDR3 contains 16 residues. This chain's CDR3 is CASSAGGQGTGSPLHF. The CDR3 DNA reads TGTGCCAGCAGTGCCGGGGGACAGGGAACGGGGTCACCCCTCCACTTT.

By its share, this clonotype is large. This rearrangement joins TRBV6-5 to TRBJ1-6; maybe TRBD1 (5 bases). Trimming stripped 0 bases from V and 8 bases from J, with 14 bases between. Germline values: CDR1 MNHEY, CDR2 SVGAGI. CDR3 length: 16 residues. The CDR3 spells CASSYSYRGFDSPLHF. The CDR3, as DNA: TGTGCCAGCAGTTACTCGTATCGGGGGTTTGATTCACCCCTCCACTTT.

CDR3: CASSRSGTRGYQPQHF. The CDR3 DNA sequence: TGTGCCAGCAGCCGTTCAGGGACACGAGGCTATCAGCCCCAGCATTTT. The chain carries TRBV27 and TRBJ1-5; tentative D call: TRBD1 (6 bases). Trimming pared 6 bases from V and 5 bases from J, leaving 20 bases between. This CDR3 spans 16 amino acids. Germline CDR1 is MNHEY and CDR2 is SMNVEV (reference sequence).

Within the sample, this clonotype is large. V usage is TRBV30 and J usage is TRBJ2-2; tentative D call: TRBD2 (6 bases). The CDR3 covers 14 residues. Trimming pared 2 bases from V and 2 bases from J, leaving 9 bases between. CDR1 is GTSNPN, CDR2 SVGIG, per germline (reference sequence). The CDR3 region has the DNA TGTGCCTGGAGTCGAGGACTAAACACCGGGGAGCTGTTTTTT. Protein: CAWSRGLNTGELFF.

This clonotype was detected only a few times. The chain links TRBV30 to TRBJ1-6; a weak D match, TRBD1 (5 bases). Germline V gene lookup returns CDR1 GTSNPN and CDR2 SVGIG (reference sequence). This CDR3 comprises 15 residues. V was pared by 0 bases and J by 6 bases, with 12 bases between. The CDR3 DNA is TGTGCCTGGAGTGTGGGGGGGGGGGGTAATTCACCCCTCCACTTT. Translating it yields CAWSVGGGGNSPLHF.

V and J are TRBV7-9 and TRBJ2-3, with 10 bases that match TRBD2. CDR1 and CDR2 from the germline V gene are SEHNR and FQNEAQ (reference sequence). The CDR3 spans 14 residues. Trimming removed 5 bases from V and 6 bases from J; junction bases left unmatched: 5. CDR3 bases: TGTGCCAGCAGCCGCGGGACTAGCGCTGATACGCAGTATTTT. Its translation: CASSRGTSADTQYF.

CDR3 in DNA: TGTGCCAGCAGTTTATATTACGCCAGGGCAGGGAATTCACCCCTCCACTTT. Protein: CASSLYYARAGNSPLHF. This chain links TRBV27 with TRBJ1-6; perhaps TRBD1 as D (5 bases). Germline values: CDR1 MNHEY, CDR2 SMNVEV (reference sequence). This CDR3 spans 17 amino acids. V lost 1 base and J 7 bases, leaving 17 bases between the germline ends.

The chain employs TRBV6-4 and TRBJ2-1, with 8 bases that match TRBD1. This CDR3 has 14 residues. Unmatched junction bases numbered 4, after V lost 4 bases and J lost 5 bases. Germline V CDR1 and CDR2: MRHNA, SNTAGT. CDR3 residues: CASSVTGENNEQFF. DNA of the CDR3: TGTGCCAGCAGTGTGACAGGGGAGAACAATGAGCAGTTCTTC.

By proportion, this clonotype is large. V is TRBV6-5 and J is TRBJ2-7, with D perhaps TRBD1 (6 bases). The V end lost 5 bases, the J end lost 0 bases, and 14 bases lay between the germline ends. This CDR3 comprises 15 residues. The germline CDR1 and CDR2 sequences are MNHEY and SVGAGI. CDR3 in DNA: TGTGCCAGCAGTCAAAAACCGGACAGCTCCTACGAGCAGTACTTC. It codes for CASSQKPDSSYEQYF.